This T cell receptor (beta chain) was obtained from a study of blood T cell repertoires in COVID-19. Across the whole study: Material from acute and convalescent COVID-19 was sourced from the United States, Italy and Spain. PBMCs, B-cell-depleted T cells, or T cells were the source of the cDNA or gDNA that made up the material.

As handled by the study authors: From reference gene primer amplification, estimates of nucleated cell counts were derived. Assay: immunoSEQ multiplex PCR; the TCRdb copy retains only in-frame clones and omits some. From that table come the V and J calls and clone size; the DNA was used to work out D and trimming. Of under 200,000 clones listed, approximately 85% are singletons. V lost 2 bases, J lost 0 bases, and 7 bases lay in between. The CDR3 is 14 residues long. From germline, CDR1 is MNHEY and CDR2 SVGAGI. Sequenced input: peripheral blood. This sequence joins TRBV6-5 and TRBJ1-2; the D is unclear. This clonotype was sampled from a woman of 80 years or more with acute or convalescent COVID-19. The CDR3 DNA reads TGTGCCAGCAGTTACGCCAAGCCTAACTATGGCTACACCTTC. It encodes CASSYAKPNYGYTF.